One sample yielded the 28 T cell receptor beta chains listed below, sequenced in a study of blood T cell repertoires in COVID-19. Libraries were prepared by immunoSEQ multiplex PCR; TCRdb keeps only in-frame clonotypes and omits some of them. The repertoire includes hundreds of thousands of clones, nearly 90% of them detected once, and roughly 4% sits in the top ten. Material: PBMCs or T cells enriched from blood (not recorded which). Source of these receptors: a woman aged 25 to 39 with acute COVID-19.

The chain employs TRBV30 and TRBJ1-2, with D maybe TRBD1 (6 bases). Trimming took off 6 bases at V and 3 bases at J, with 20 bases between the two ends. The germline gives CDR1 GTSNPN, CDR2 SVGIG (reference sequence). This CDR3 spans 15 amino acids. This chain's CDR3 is CACRVLSGQYYGYTF. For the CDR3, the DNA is TGTGCCTGTAGGGTCCTATCCGGACAGTACTATGGCTACACCTTC.

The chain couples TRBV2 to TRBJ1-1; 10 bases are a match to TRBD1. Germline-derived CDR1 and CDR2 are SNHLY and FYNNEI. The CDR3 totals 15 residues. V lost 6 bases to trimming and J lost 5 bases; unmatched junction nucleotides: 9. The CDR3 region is CASRVDRGLMTEAFF. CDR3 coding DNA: TGTGCCAGCAGGGTTGACAGGGGGCTGATGACTGAAGCTTTCTTT.

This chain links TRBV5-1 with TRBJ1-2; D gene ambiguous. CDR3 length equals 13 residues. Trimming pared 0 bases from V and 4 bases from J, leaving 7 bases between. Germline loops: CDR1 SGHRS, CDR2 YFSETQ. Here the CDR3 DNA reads TGCGCCAGCAGCTTGGAGGCGGGCTATGGCTACACCTTC. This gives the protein CASSLEAGYGYTF.

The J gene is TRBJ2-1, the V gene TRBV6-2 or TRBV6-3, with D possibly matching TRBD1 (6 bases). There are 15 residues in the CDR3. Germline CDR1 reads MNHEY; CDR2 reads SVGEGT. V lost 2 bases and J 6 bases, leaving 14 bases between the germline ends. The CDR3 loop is CASSYDRSRPNEQFF. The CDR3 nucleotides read TGTGCCAGCAGTTACGACAGGTCGAGACCCAATGAGCAGTTCTTC.

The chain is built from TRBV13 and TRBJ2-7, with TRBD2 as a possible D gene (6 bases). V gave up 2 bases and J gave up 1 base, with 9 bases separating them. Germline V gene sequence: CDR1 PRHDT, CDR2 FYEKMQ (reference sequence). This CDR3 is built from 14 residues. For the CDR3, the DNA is TGTGCCAGCAGCTTAACCGGACTATCCTACGAGCAGTACTTC. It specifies CASSLTGLSYEQYF.

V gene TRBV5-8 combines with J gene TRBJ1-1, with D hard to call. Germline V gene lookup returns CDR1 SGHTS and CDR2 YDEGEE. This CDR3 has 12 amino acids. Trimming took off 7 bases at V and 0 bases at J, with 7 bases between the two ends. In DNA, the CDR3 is TGTGCCAGCGGCGGGATGAACACTGAAGCTTTCTTT. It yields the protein CASGGMNTEAFF.

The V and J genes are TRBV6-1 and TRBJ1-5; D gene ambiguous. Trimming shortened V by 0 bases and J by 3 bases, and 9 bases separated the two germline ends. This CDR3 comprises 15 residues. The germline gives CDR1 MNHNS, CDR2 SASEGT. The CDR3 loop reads CASSEAPGSNQPQHF. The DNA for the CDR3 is TGTGCCAGCAGTGAAGCCCCAGGCTCCAATCAGCCCCAGCATTTT.

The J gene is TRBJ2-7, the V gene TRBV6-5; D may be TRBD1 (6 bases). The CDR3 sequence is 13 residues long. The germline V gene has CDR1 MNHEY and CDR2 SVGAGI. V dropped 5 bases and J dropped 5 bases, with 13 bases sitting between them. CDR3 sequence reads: CASSIRQVDEQYF. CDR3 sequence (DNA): TGTGCCAGCAGTATCCGACAGGTTGACGAGCAGTACTTC.

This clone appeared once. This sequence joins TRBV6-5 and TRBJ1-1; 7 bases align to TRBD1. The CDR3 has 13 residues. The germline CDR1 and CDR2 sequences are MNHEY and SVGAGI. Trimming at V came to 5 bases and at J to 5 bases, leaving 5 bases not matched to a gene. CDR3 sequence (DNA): TGTGCCAGCAGTCAGACAGGGAGGACTGAAGCTTTCTTT. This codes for CASSQTGRTEAFF.

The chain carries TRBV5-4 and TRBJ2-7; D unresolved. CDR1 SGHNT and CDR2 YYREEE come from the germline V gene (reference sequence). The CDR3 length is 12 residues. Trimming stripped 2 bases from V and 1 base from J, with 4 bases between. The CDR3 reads CASSFLSYEQYF. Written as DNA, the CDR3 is TGTGCCAGCAGCTTTTTATCCTACGAGCAGTACTTC. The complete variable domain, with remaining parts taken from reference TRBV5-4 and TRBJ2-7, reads ETGVTQSPTHLIKTRGQQVTLRCSSQSGHNTVSWYQQALGQGPQFIFQYYREEENGRGNFPPRFSGLQFPNYSSELNVNALELDDSALYLCASSFLSYEQYFGPGTRLTVT.

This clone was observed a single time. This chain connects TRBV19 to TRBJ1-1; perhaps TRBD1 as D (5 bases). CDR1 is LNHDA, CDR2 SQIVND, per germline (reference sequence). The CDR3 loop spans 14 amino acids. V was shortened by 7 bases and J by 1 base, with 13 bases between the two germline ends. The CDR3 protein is CASTRASANTEAFF. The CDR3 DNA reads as TGTGCCAGTACCAGGGCCAGCGCGAACACTGAAGCTTTCTTT. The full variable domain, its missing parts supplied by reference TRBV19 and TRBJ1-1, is DGGITQSPKYLFRKEGQNVTLSCEQNLNHDAMYWYRQDPGQGLRLIYYSQIVNDFQKGDIAEGYSVSREKKESFPLTVTSAQKNPTAFYLCASTRASANTEAFFGQGTRLTVV.

CDR3 coding DNA: TGTGCCAGCAGCCACAGCTCCTACGAGCAGTACTTC. Its protein is CASSHSSYEQYF. The V and J genes are TRBV3-1 (or the pseudogene TRBV3-2) and TRBJ2-7; no clear D. CDR1 LGHDT and CDR2 YNNKEL come from the germline V gene (reference sequence). The V end lost 3 bases, the J end lost 0 bases, and 3 bases lay between the germline ends. The CDR3 is 12 amino acids.

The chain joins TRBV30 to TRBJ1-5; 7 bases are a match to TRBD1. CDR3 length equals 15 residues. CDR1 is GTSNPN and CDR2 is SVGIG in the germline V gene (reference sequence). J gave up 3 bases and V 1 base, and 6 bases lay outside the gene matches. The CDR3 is CAWSEGTAFNQPQHF. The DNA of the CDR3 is TGTGCCTGGAGTGAGGGGACAGCTTTCAATCAGCCCCAGCATTTT.

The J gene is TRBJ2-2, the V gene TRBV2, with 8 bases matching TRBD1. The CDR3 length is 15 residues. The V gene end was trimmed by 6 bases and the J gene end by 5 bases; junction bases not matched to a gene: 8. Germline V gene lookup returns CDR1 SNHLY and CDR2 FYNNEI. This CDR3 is CASREQGVGTGELFF. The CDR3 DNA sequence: TGTGCCAGCAGGGAACAGGGGGTTGGGACCGGGGAGCTGTTTTTT.

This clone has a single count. This chain's CDR3 is CASRVTTGNYGYTF. DNA of the CDR3: TGTGCCAGCAGGGTGACTACGGGCAACTATGGCTACACCTTC. V usage is TRBV28 and J usage is TRBJ1-2, with D unclear. This CDR3 has 14 amino acids. Per the germline V gene, CDR1 is MDHEN and CDR2 is SYDVKM. The ends were cut back, 6 bases at V and 2 bases at J, with 13 bases in the middle.

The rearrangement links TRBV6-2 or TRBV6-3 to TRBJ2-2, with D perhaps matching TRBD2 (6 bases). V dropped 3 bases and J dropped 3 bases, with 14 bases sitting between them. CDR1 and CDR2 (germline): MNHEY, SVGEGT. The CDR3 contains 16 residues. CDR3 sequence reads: CASSYAGRRDTGELFF. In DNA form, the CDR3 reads TGTGCCAGCAGTTATGCCGGCCGGAGGGACACCGGGGAGCTGTTTTTT.

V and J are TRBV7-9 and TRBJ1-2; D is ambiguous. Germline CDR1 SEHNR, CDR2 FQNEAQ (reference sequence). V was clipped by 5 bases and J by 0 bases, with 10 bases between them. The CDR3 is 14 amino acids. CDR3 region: CASSLNPSNYGYTF. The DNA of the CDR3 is TGTGCCAGCAGCCTAAATCCTTCTAACTATGGCTACACCTTC.

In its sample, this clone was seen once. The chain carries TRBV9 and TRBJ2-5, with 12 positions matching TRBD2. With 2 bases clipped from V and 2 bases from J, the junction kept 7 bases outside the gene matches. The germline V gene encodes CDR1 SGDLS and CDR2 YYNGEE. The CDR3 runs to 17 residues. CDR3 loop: CASSVGLAGSGQETQYF. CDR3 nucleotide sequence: TGTGCCAGCAGCGTCGGACTAGCGGGGAGTGGGCAAGAGACCCAGTACTTC.

CDR3 nucleotide sequence: TGTGCCAGCAGCCAAGATTCTGGGCTTCGGACCCAGTACTTC. Its protein product is CASSQDSGLRTQYF. This rearrangement joins TRBV3-1 (or the pseudogene TRBV3-2) to TRBJ2-5; D call uncertain. The CDR3 totals 14 residues. Germline V gene sequence: CDR1 LGHDT, CDR2 YNNKEL (reference sequence). The V end was cut by 0 bases, the J end by 7 bases, with 12 bases between.

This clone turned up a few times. Here the CDR3 reads CASRGQGLNTEAFF. CDR3 sequence (DNA): TGTGCCAGCCGTGGACAGGGTCTGAACACTGAAGCTTTCTTT. This chain connects TRBV25-1 to TRBJ1-1; 8 nucleotides agree with TRBD1. The germline V gene has CDR1 MGHDK and CDR2 SYGVNS. This CDR3 spans 14 amino acids. J was trimmed by 0 bases and V by 8 bases; bases with no gene match: 5. The full variable domain, in which reference TRBV25-1 and TRBJ1-1 provide the parts outside the CDR3, is EADIYQTPRYLVIGTGKKITLECSQTMGHDKMYWYQQDPGMELHLIHYSYGVNSTEKGDLSSESTVSRIRTEHFPLTLESARPSHTSQYLCASRGQGLNTEAFFGQGTRLTVV.

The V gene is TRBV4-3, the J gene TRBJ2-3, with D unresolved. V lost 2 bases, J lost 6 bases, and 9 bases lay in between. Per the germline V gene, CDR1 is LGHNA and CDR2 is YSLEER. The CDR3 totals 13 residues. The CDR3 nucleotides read TGCGCCAGCAGCCAACTCCGCCGGGATACGCAGTATTTT. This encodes CASSQLRRDTQYF.

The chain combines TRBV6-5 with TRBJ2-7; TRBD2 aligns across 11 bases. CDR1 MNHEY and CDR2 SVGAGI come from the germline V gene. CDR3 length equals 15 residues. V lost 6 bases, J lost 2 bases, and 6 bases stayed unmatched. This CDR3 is CASRLRLAGPYEQYF. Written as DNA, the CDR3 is TGTGCCAGCAGACTTAGACTAGCGGGGCCCTACGAGCAGTACTTC.

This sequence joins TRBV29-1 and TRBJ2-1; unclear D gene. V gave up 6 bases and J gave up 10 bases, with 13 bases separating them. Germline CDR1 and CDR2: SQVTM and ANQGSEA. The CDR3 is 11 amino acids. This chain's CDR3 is CSVGPAREQFF. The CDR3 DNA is TGCAGCGTGGGCCCAGCCAGGGAGCAGTTCTTC.

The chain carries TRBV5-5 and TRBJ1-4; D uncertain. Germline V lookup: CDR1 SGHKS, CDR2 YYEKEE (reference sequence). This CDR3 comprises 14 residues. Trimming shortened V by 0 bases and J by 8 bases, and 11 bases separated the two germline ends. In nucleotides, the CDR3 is TGTGCCAGCAGCTTGGGAGGGAAAAGCGAAAAACTGTTTTTT. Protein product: CASSLGGKSEKLFF.

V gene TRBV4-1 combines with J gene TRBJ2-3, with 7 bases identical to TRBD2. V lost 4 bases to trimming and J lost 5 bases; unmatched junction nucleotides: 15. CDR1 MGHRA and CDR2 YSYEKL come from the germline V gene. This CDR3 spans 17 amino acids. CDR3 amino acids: CASSRAGGGGSLDTQYF. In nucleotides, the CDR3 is TGCGCCAGCAGCCGCGCAGGAGGCGGGGGATCGTTAGATACGCAGTATTTT.

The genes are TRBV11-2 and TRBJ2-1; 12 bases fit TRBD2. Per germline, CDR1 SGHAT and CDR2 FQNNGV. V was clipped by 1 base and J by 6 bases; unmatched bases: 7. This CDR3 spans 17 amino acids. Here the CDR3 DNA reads TGTGCCAGCAGCTTAGGAGTCGAGACTAGCGGGGGCAATGAGCAGTTCTTC. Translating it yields CASSLGVETSGGNEQFF.

DNA of the CDR3: TGTGCCAGCTCACCACAGGGGAAGGACACTGAAGCTTTCTTT. Translating gives CASSPQGKDTEAFF. This chain links TRBV18 with TRBJ1-1; possible D gene TRBD1, 5 bases. The CDR3 extends over 14 amino acids. CDR1 is KGHSH, CDR2 LQKENI, per germline. The V gene lost 1 base and the J gene lost 3 bases, with 9 bases spanning the gap.

The DNA for the CDR3 is TGTGCCAGTAGTATAGCCTTGGGGGCGAACAATCAGCCCCAGCATTTT. As protein: CASSIALGANNQPQHF. J is TRBJ1-5 and V is TRBV19; TRBD1 is a possible D gene (6 bases). Trimming shortened V by 1 base and J by 3 bases, and 13 bases separated the two germline ends. The CDR3 is 16 amino acids. The germline gives CDR1 LNHDA, CDR2 SQIVND (reference sequence).